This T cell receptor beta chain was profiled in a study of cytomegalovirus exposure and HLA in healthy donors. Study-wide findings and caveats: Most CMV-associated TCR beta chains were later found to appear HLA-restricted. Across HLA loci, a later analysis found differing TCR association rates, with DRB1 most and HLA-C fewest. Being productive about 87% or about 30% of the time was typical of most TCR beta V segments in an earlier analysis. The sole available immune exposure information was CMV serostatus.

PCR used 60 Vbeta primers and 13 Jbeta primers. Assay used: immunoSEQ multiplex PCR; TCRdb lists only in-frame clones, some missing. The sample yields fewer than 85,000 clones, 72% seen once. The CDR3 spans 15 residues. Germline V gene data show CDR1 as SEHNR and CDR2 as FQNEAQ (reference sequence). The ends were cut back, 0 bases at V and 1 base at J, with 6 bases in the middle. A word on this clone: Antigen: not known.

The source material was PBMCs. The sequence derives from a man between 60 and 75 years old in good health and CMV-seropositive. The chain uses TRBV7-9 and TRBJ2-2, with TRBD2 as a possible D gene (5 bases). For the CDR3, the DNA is TGTGCCAGCAGCTTAGCGGGAGTGAACACCGGGGAGCTGTTTTTT. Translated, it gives CASSLAGVNTGELFF.